The 18 T cell receptor beta chains below were found in one sample sequenced in a study of technical replicates of blood from a handful of donors. Data came from immunoSEQ multiplex PCR; TCRdb stores just in-frame clones and leaves some out. There are around 70,000 clones in the sample; roughly 94% occur only once, and more than 0.2% lies in the top ten. Sequenced input: T cells isolated from PBMCs. The receptor source for this set is a human donor in good health.

This rearrangement joins TRBV13 to TRBJ2-2, with 9 bases lining up with TRBD1. CDR1 is PRHDT and CDR2 is FYEKMQ in the germline V gene (reference sequence). The CDR3 runs 16 residues. The V segment lost 5 bases and the J segment 4 bases; nucleotides outside the gene matches: 8. For the CDR3, the DNA is TGTGCCAGCAGCCTACTGGGACAGGGTGTCACCGGGGAGCTGTTTTTT. It is translated as CASSLLGQGVTGELFF. Variable domain in full (rest from reference TRBV13 and TRBJ2-2): AAGVIQSPRHLIKEKRETATLKCYPIPRHDTVYWYQQGPGQDPQFLISFYEKMQSDKGSIPDRFSAQQFSDYHSELNMSSLELGDSALYFCASSLLGQGVTGELFFGEGSRLTVL.

This chain connects TRBV28 to TRBJ2-1; 11 nucleotides line up with TRBD2. The CDR3 runs 18 residues. Germline values: CDR1 MDHEN, CDR2 SYDVKM. V lost 3 bases to trimming and J lost 0 bases; unmatched junction nucleotides: 7. CDR3 in amino acids: CASSFLAGGPSSYNEQFF. In nucleotides, the CDR3 is TGTGCCAGCAGTTTTCTAGCGGGAGGCCCGAGCTCCTACAATGAGCAGTTCTTC.

The chain couples TRBV28 to TRBJ2-1, with 8 positions matching TRBD2. Germline-derived CDR1 and CDR2 are MDHEN and SYDVKM. The CDR3 runs to 17 residues. V dropped 2 bases and J dropped 9; count of bases not matched to a gene: 15. In DNA, the CDR3 is TGTGCCAGCAGTTTAACTAGGTGGGGTAGCGGGAATACTGAGCAGTTCTTC. Amino acid sequence: CASSLTRWGSGNTEQFF.

The J gene is TRBJ2-1, the V gene TRBV18; TRBD1 matches at 9 bases. Per germline, CDR1 KGHSH and CDR2 LQKENI. Trimming removed 6 bases from V and 4 bases from J; junction bases left unmatched: 13. The CDR3 contains 17 residues. The DNA for the CDR3 is TGTGCCAGCTCGGCCTTTCTTGGACAGGGGACTTACAATGAGCAGTTCTTC. Amino acids: CASSAFLGQGTYNEQFF.

V usage is TRBV5-1 and J usage is TRBJ2-5; 9 nucleotides align to TRBD1. J lost 5 bases, V lost 4 bases, and 9 bases had no gene match. This CDR3 is built from 15 residues. Germline CDR1 SGHRS, CDR2 YFSETQ. CDR3 residues: CASSGDTGGWETQYF. CDR3 coding DNA: TGCGCCAGCAGCGGAGACACAGGGGGCTGGGAGACCCAGTACTTC.

This chain connects TRBV28 to TRBJ2-7; a weak D match, TRBD2 (6 bases). Germline loops: CDR1 MDHEN, CDR2 SYDVKM. This CDR3 spans 17 amino acids. V gave up 3 bases and J gave up 1 base, with 19 bases separating them. The CDR3 here is CASSFPLAWNSSYEQYF. The DNA of the CDR3 is TGTGCCAGCAGTTTCCCTCTAGCGTGGAATTCGTCCTACGAGCAGTACTTC.

V gene TRBV15 combines with J gene TRBJ2-1; 7 nucleotides line up with TRBD2. Germline CDR1 and CDR2: LNHNV and YYDKDF (reference sequence). CDR3 length: 16 residues. V lost 1 base, J lost 7 bases, and 10 bases stayed unmatched. DNA of the CDR3: TGTGCCACCAGCAGAGGGACTAGGAATAACCTGAATGAGCAGTTCTTC. As protein: CATSRGTRNNLNEQFF.

The V gene is TRBV10-2, the J gene TRBJ1-6; maybe TRBD1 (6 bases). V lost 4 bases and J 7 bases, leaving 14 bases between the germline ends. Looked up from germline, CDR1 is WSHSY and CDR2 is SAAADI. The CDR3 sequence is 15 residues long. In DNA form, the CDR3 reads TGCGCCAGCAGTGCCAAACAGGGTAGGAATTCACCCCTCCACTTT. As protein: CASSAKQGRNSPLHF.

The chain recombines TRBV5-1 with TRBJ1-4; no clear D. Germline values: CDR1 SGHRS, CDR2 YFSETQ. V was trimmed by 4 bases and J by 4 bases, leaving 14 bases between them. This CDR3 is 15 amino acids long. The CDR3 loop reads CASSPRFSHNEKLFF. The CDR3 DNA reads as TGCGCCAGCAGCCCCCGTTTCAGTCATAATGAAAAACTGTTTTTT.

J is TRBJ1-2 and V is TRBV27, with TRBD1 matching 10 bases. V lost 0 bases to trimming and J lost 5 bases; unmatched junction nucleotides: 3. The germline CDR1 and CDR2 sequences are MNHEY and SMNVEV (reference sequence). The CDR3 has 15 residues. CDR3: CASSLSGTGDYGYTF. CDR3 coding DNA: TGTGCCAGCAGTTTATCCGGGACAGGGGATTATGGCTACACCTTC.

The chain has TRBV2 and TRBJ2-3; D unclear. The CDR3 length is 12 residues. Trimming removed 4 bases from V and 3 bases from J, with 5 bases in between. CDR1 SNHLY and CDR2 FYNNEI come from the germline V gene. The CDR3 DNA sequence: TGTGCCAGCAGTGTCCTAACAGATACGCAGTATTTT. Its translation is CASSVLTDTQYF.

This chain's CDR3 is CASSLALTGQYNEQFF. The CDR3 DNA reads TGCGCCAGCAGCTTGGCCCTGACAGGGCAATACAATGAGCAGTTCTTC. This sequence joins TRBV5-1 and TRBJ2-1, with 7 bases that match TRBD1. Germline V CDR1 and CDR2: SGHRS, YFSETQ. With V trimmed by 0 bases and J by 4 bases, 7 bases remained unmatched. The CDR3 runs to 16 residues.

The rearrangement joins TRBV27 to TRBJ2-2; D is possibly TRBD1 (5 bases). CDR1 MNHEY and CDR2 SMNVEV come from the germline V gene (reference sequence). V was shortened by 1 base and J by 6 bases, with 9 bases between the two germline ends. This CDR3 is 14 amino acids long. The CDR3 DNA sequence: TGTGCCAGCAGTTTATTTGGGGCGGCCGGGGAGCTGTTTTTT. This sequence encodes CASSLFGAAGELFF.

J is TRBJ1-2 and V is TRBV6-6; 8 bases are shared with TRBD1. The CDR3 spans 13 residues. Germline CDR1 is MNHNY and CDR2 is SVGAGI (reference sequence). The V gene end was trimmed by 2 bases and the J gene end by 7 bases; junction bases not matched to a gene: 3. The CDR3 bases are TGTGCCAGCAGTTACCAGGGGGCAGTTGGCTACACCTTC. Amino acids: CASSYQGAVGYTF.

The chain has TRBV27 and TRBJ2-7, with D hard to call. This CDR3 comprises 15 residues. Per the germline V gene, CDR1 is MNHEY and CDR2 is SMNVEV (reference sequence). V was shortened by 0 bases and J by 5 bases, with 14 bases between the two germline ends. CDR3 residues: CASSLSRGRLDEQYF. The CDR3 DNA follows: TGTGCCAGCAGTTTATCCCGCGGTCGTTTGGACGAGCAGTACTTC.

This clone was detected once. This rearrangement joins TRBV11-3 to TRBJ2-7; tentatively, D is TRBD2 (5 bases). The CDR3 extends over 14 amino acids. Germline V lookup: CDR1 SGHNT, CDR2 YENEEA. Trimming took off 4 bases at V and 0 bases at J, with 10 bases between the two ends. CDR3 coding DNA: TGTGCCAGCAGCTCCGGGGAGAGCTCCTACGAGCAGTACTTC. Amino acids: CASSSGESSYEQYF.

This chain joins TRBV18 and TRBJ2-5, with 7 bases fitting TRBD2. V shed 4 bases, J shed 5 bases, and the junction held 7 bases outside the gene matches. The CDR3 is 14 amino acids. The germline gives CDR1 KGHSH, CDR2 LQKENI. In DNA form, the CDR3 reads TGTGCCAGCTCACGGGGGGGTGATTCGGAGACCCAGTACTTC. Amino acid sequence: CASSRGGDSETQYF.

The CDR3 reads CASSDPSSGANVLTF. CDR3 DNA: TGTGCCAGTAGTGATCCTAGCTCTGGGGCCAACGTCCTGACTTTC. The rearrangement uses TRBV19 and TRBJ2-6; D not certain. V dropped 5 bases and J dropped 0 bases, with 8 bases sitting between them. Per germline, CDR1 LNHDA and CDR2 SQIVND (reference sequence). The CDR3 is 15 amino acids.